These 27 T cell receptor beta chains were sequenced from one sample in a study of blood T cell repertoires in COVID-19. Sequencing used immunoSEQ multiplex PCR; TCRdb keeps in-frame clones, though not all of them. The data show about 100,000 clones, with about 85% seen just once and roughly 13% held by the top ten. Input material: peripheral blood. All receptors derive from a human donor in a cohort sampled during active COVID-19.

The V gene is TRBV6-1, the J gene TRBJ2-3; maybe TRBD1 (5 bases). The length of the CDR3 is 14 residues. V lost 0 bases to trimming and J lost 5 bases, with 9 bases between them. Germline V gene lookup returns CDR1 MNHNS and CDR2 SASEGT. CDR3 DNA: TGTGCCAGCAGTGAAGCGCAGGGAAGAGATACGCAGTATTTT. It specifies CASSEAQGRDTQYF.

J is TRBJ1-3 and V is TRBV12-3 or TRBV12-4; no firm D call. Deletions cut 6 bases from V and 7 bases from J, with 7 bases between. The CDR3 loop spans 11 amino acids. Here the CDR3 reads CASRLRNTIYF. CDR3 in DNA: TGTGCCAGCAGACTTCGGAACACCATATATTTT.

This clone was found a few times. This rearrangement joins TRBV7-9 to TRBJ1-5; 9 bases are shared with TRBD1. CDR3 length equals 15 residues. V shed 6 bases and J 10 bases; nucleotides not matched to a gene: 13. The germline CDR1 and CDR2 sequences are SEHNR and FQNEAQ (reference sequence). The CDR3 protein is CASSPPGTGSHPQHF. In DNA, the CDR3 is TGTGCCAGCAGTCCCCCCGGGACAGGGTCCCATCCCCAGCATTTT.

This chain joins TRBV7-2 and TRBJ1-2, with no clear D. The CDR3 sequence is 13 residues long. The ends were cut back, 2 bases at V and 8 bases at J, with 12 bases in the middle. Germline CDR1 reads SGHTA; CDR2 reads FQGNSA. CDR3 region: CASSLRAEVGYTF. The CDR3 nucleotides read TGTGCCAGCAGCTTACGCGCGGAAGTGGGCTACACCTTC.

A few counts support this clone. An end of the junction differs from the germline gene, which may be a read error. J is TRBJ2-1 and V is TRBV5-6; TRBD1 is a possible D gene (5 bases). The CDR3 contains 16 residues. Germline V lookup: CDR1 SGHDT, CDR2 YYEEEE. For the CDR3, the DNA is TGTGCCAGCAGCCACTCCATAGCAGGGCCCTACACTGAGCAGTTCTTC. Protein: CASSHSIAGPYTEQFF.

A note on this clone: One end of the junction does not line up with germline, which may come from a read error. The chain has TRBV7-2 and TRBJ2-2, with 11 bases identical to TRBD2. CDR3 size: 17 residues. Germline CDR1 reads SGHTA; CDR2 reads FQGNSA. Here the CDR3 DNA reads TGTGCCAGCAGCTTAAATAGCGGGGGGGCGAAGACCGGGGAGCTGTTTTTT. Translation gives CASSLNSGGAKTGELFF.

This chain connects TRBV18 to TRBJ2-2; the match to TRBD2 covers 7 bases. Germline-derived CDR1 and CDR2 are KGHSH and LQKENI. The CDR3 is made up of 15 amino acids. V was clipped by 0 bases and J by 4 bases; unmatched bases: 2. The CDR3 region has the DNA TGTGCCAGCTCACCACCGGGACTACCCACCGGGGAGCTGTTTTTT. Amino acid sequence: CASSPPGLPTGELFF. Looking up the rest from reference TRBV18 and TRBJ2-2 gives the full variable domain: NAGVMQNPRHLVRRRGQEARLRCSPMKGHSHVYWYRQLPEEGLKFMVYLQKENIIDESGMPKERFSAEFPKEGPSILRIQQVVRGDSAAYFCASSPPGLPTGELFFGEGSRLTVL.

V usage is TRBV2 and J usage is TRBJ1-5, with D hard to call. The V end lost 4 bases, the J end lost 0 bases, and 7 bases lay between the germline ends. Per germline, CDR1 SNHLY and CDR2 FYNNEI. The CDR3 extends over 14 amino acids. The CDR3 DNA reads as TGTGCCAGCAGTGGAGGTTATAGCAATCAGCCCCAGCATTTT. It encodes CASSGGYSNQPQHF.

This chain joins TRBV5-1 and TRBJ2-7, with D possibly matching TRBD2 (6 bases). The CDR3 loop spans 15 amino acids. Trimming cost V 9 bases and J 6 bases, with 25 bases left between them. CDR1 is SGHRS, CDR2 YFSETQ, per germline. CDR3: CATHDSGEVQGEQYF. The CDR3 DNA sequence: TGCGCCACCCACGACTCGGGGGAGGTACAAGGCGAGCAGTACTTC.

The V gene is TRBV6-2 or TRBV6-3, the J gene TRBJ2-7; a possible D gene is TRBD1 (6 bases). The CDR3 is made up of 12 amino acids. CDR1 and CDR2 from the germline V gene are MNHEY and SVGEGT. V lost 4 bases and J lost 11, with 15 bases in between. CDR3 in DNA: TGTGCCAGCAGTTTCCCGCATGCAGGGGAGTACTTC. Protein sequence: CASSFPHAGEYF.

The rearrangement uses TRBV9 and TRBJ2-1; 7 bases map to TRBD1. This CDR3 is 13 amino acids long. CDR1 is SGDLS and CDR2 is YYNGEE in the germline V gene. Trimming removed 2 bases from V and 6 bases from J; junction bases left unmatched: 2. The DNA of the CDR3 is TGTGCCAGCAGCGTCTGGGACAGCAATGAGCAGTTCTTC. Translated, it gives CASSVWDSNEQFF.

This chain links TRBV30 with TRBJ2-6, with D possibly matching TRBD2 (5 bases). In germline, CDR1 is GTSNPN, CDR2 SVGIG (reference sequence). This CDR3 spans 13 amino acids. V lost 5 bases to trimming and J lost 3 bases, with 8 bases between them. The CDR3 sequence is CAWSGFGANVLTF. The CDR3 nucleotides read TGTGCCTGGTCGGGGTTTGGGGCCAACGTCCTGACTTTC.

This chain links TRBV6-5 with TRBJ2-7; tentatively, D is TRBD1 (5 bases). The CDR3 consists of 14 residues. The V end lost 7 bases, the J end lost 3 bases, and 16 bases lay between the germline ends. CDR1 and CDR2 from the germline V gene are MNHEY and SVGAGI. The CDR3 bases are TGTGCCAGCACCAACTCAGGGTACGGCTACGAGCAGTACTTC. Amino acid sequence: CASTNSGYGYEQYF.

The rearrangement links TRBV9 to TRBJ1-3, with 11 bases matching TRBD1. Germline V gives CDR1 SGDLS, CDR2 YYNGEE. V was clipped by 3 bases and J by 2 bases; unmatched bases: 4. The CDR3 loop spans 16 amino acids. CDR3 coding DNA: TGTGCCAGCAGCGCGGGACAGGGGGTCACTGGAAACACCATATATTTT. Its protein is CASSAGQGVTGNTIYF.

The J gene is TRBJ2-7, the V gene TRBV3-1 (or the pseudogene TRBV3-2), with a weak D call TRBD2 (6 bases). There are 16 residues in the CDR3. Trimming pared 10 bases from V and 0 bases from J, leaving 22 bases between. Germline CDR1 and CDR2: LGHDT and YNNKEL (reference sequence). As DNA, the CDR3 is TGTGCCAAAAACAACCAAACTAGCAGGAGCTCCTACGAGCAGTACTTC. This encodes CAKNNQTSRSSYEQYF.

The V gene is TRBV3-1 (or the pseudogene TRBV3-2), the J gene TRBJ2-2; 16 bases are a match to TRBD2. This CDR3 has 17 residues. CDR1 and CDR2 from the germline V gene are LGHDT and YNNKEL (reference sequence). Trimming removed 6 bases from V and 4 bases from J; junction bases left unmatched: 5. CDR3 sequence: CASSGTSGGAITGELFF. The CDR3 nucleotides read TGTGCCAGCAGTGGGACTAGCGGGGGGGCGATCACCGGGGAGCTGTTTTTT.

This chain links TRBV5-4 with TRBJ2-1, with 10 bases matching TRBD1. CDR3 length: 16 residues. CDR1 is SGHNT, CDR2 YYREEE, per germline (reference sequence). The V and J ends lost 1 base and 8 bases, in that order; junction bases with no gene match: 9. The CDR3 loop reads CASSLSVGQGSDEQFF. The CDR3 DNA sequence: TGTGCCAGCAGCTTGTCGGTGGGACAGGGGTCTGATGAGCAGTTCTTC.

The chain joins TRBV5-1 to TRBJ2-5; D possibly corresponds to TRBD2 (6 bases). The V gene lost 0 bases and the J gene lost 6 bases, with 24 bases spanning the gap. CDR3 length: 18 residues. Germline V gene data show CDR1 as SGHRS and CDR2 as YFSETQ. This CDR3 reads CASSLAGRGLEGWKTQYF. CDR3 coding DNA: TGCGCCAGCAGCTTGGCCGGACGTGGATTGGAGGGGTGGAAGACCCAGTACTTC. The full variable domain, in which reference TRBV5-1 and TRBJ2-5 provide the parts outside the CDR3, is KAGVTQTPRYLIKTRGQQVTLSCSPISGHRSVSWYQQTPGQGLQFLFEYFSETQRNKGNFPGRFSGRQFSNSRSEMNVSTLELGDSALYLCASSLAGRGLEGWKTQYFGPGTRLLVL.

The chain has TRBV14 and TRBJ1-3, with D uncertain. This CDR3 region has 12 residues. V was cut by 4 bases and J by 7 bases, with 8 bases left in between. Germline V CDR1 and CDR2: SGHDN, FVKESK. The CDR3 reads CASSPRSNTIYF. CDR3 DNA: TGTGCCAGCAGCCCCAGATCTAACACCATATATTTT.

The rearrangement uses TRBV18 and TRBJ1-2, with D perhaps TRBD1 (5 bases). The CDR3 length is 15 residues. V lost 2 bases to trimming and J lost 2 bases, with 12 bases between them. Germline V gene data show CDR1 as KGHSH and CDR2 as LQKENI. The CDR3 coding sequence is TGTGCCAGCTCACCATGGGGAGGGGAGAACTATGGCTACACCTTC. Translation gives CASSPWGGENYGYTF.

The chain has TRBV7-2 and TRBJ2-5, with D possibly being TRBD1 (7 bases). The CDR3 spans 15 residues. Trimming pared 0 bases from V and 5 bases from J, leaving 13 bases between. Germline-derived CDR1 and CDR2 are SGHTA and FQGNSA. CDR3 loop: CASSLASPGGETQYF. CDR3 DNA sequence: TGTGCCAGCAGCTTAGCCTCACCAGGGGGGGAGACCCAGTACTTC.

The chain has TRBV2 and TRBJ1-5, with 7 bases identical to TRBD1. Germline V gene sequence: CDR1 SNHLY, CDR2 FYNNEI. The trim removed 6 bases at V and 0 bases at J, leaving 5 bases unmatched. The CDR3 is made up of 15 amino acids. CDR3 DNA sequence: TGTGCCAGCAGACAACAGGGGAATAGCAATCAGCCCCAGCATTTT. Protein sequence: CASRQQGNSNQPQHF. Looking up the rest from reference TRBV2 and TRBJ1-5 gives the full variable domain: EPEVTQTPSHQVTQMGQEVILRCVPISNHLYFYWYRQILGQKVEFLVSFYNNEISEKSEIFDDQFSVERPDGSNFTLKIRSTKLEDSAMYFCASRQQGNSNQPQHFGDGTRLSIL.

The chain carries TRBV5-1 and TRBJ2-5, with 11 bases lining up with TRBD2. Germline assignment: CDR1 SGHRS and CDR2 YFSETQ. The CDR3 runs to 15 residues. V shed 3 bases, J shed 2 bases, and the junction held 3 bases outside the gene matches. The CDR3 DNA reads TGCGCCAGCAGCTCACGACTAGCGGGGCAAGAGACCCAGTACTTC. Translating gives CASSSRLAGQETQYF. Full variable domain (outside the CDR3, taken from reference TRBV5-1 and TRBJ2-5): KAGVTQTPRYLIKTRGQQVTLSCSPISGHRSVSWYQQTPGQGLQFLFEYFSETQRNKGNFPGRFSGRQFSNSRSEMNVSTLELGDSALYLCASSSRLAGQETQYFGPGTRLLVL.

The chain uses TRBV6-6 and TRBJ1-5, with 7 bases fitting TRBD1. The J segment lost 3 bases and the V segment lost 6 bases, leaving 8 bases of the junction unmatched. The CDR3 is 15 residues long. The germline gives CDR1 MNHNY, CDR2 SVGAGI (reference sequence). The CDR3 sequence: CASRLTGVNNQPQHF. DNA for the CDR3: TGTGCCAGCAGATTAACAGGGGTGAACAATCAGCCCCAGCATTTT.

The V gene is TRBV3-1 (or the pseudogene TRBV3-2), the J gene TRBJ1-1, with D unresolved. There are 13 residues in the CDR3. Trimming stripped 3 bases from V and 5 bases from J, with 10 bases between. Germline CDR1 is LGHDT and CDR2 is YNNKEL (reference sequence). CDR3 region: CASSQLPGTEAFF. The CDR3 nucleotides read TGTGCCAGCAGCCAGTTACCCGGGACTGAAGCTTTCTTT.

This chain connects TRBV12-3 or TRBV12-4 to TRBJ1-5; D gene unclear. V shed 1 base and J shed 5 bases, with 3 bases lying between them. The CDR3 is 12 amino acids. This CDR3 reads CASSLVDQPQHF. As DNA, the CDR3 is TGTGCCAGCAGTTTAGTAGATCAGCCCCAGCATTTT.

J is TRBJ1-1 and V is TRBV6-5; TRBD1 might be the D (6 bases). V was clipped by 6 bases and J by 11 bases, with 16 bases between them. Germline V lookup: CDR1 MNHEY, CDR2 SVGAGI. The CDR3 contains 12 residues. The CDR3 here is CASSDQGFAAFF. CDR3 DNA sequence: TGTGCCAGCAGCGACCAGGGGTTCGCGGCTTTCTTT.